This T cell receptor beta chain was identified during a study of CD8+CD57+ T cells in acquired aplastic anemia. Study at large: Sorted cells (CD4+ and CD8+) yielded DNA amounts that averaged around 3.5 ug. In CD4+ cells, healthy donors produced an average of around 11 million reads. Study outcomes and limitations: Patients and controls were found to share 25 to 35 CD8+ CDR3 sequences.

The use of genomic DNA as template underpinned the TCR beta VDJ and CDR3 profiling. TCRdb reprocessed the reads with MiXCR, giving one entry per CDR3 protein. In the table there are around 400,000 distinct CDR3 sequences, roughly 68% of which are singletons. Of note for this clonotype: What it recognizes is unknown.

The CDR3 covers 13 residues. Looked up from germline, CDR1 is SGHRS and CDR2 is YFSETQ. V was shortened by 0 bases and J by 8 bases, with 11 bases between the two germline ends. The chain combines TRBV5-1 with TRBJ1-1, with TRBD1 as a possible D gene (5 bases). The material sequenced was sorted CD4+, CD8+, or CD8+CD57+ T cells (not recorded which) from PBMCs. The receptor's source is a human donor in good health, serving as a control. The CDR3 loop is CASSLDGHGEAFF. The DNA for the CDR3 is TGCGCCAGCAGCTTGGACGGACACGGGGAAGCTTTCTTT.